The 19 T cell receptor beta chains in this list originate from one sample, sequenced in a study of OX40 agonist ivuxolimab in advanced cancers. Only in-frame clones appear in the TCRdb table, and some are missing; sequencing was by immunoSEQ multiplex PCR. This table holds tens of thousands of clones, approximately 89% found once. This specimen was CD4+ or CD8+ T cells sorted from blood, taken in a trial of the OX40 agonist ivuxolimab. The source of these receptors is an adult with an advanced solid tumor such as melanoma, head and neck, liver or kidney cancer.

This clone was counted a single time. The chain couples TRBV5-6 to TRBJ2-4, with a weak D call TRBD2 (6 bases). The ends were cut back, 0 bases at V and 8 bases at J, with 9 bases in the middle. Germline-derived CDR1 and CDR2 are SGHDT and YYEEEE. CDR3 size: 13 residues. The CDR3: CASSLVTGDIQYF. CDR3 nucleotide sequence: TGTGCCAGCAGCTTGGTGACGGGGGACATTCAGTACTTC.

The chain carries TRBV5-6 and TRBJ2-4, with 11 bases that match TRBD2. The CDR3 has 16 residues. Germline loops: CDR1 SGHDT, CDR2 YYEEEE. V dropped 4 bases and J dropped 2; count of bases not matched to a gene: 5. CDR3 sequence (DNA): TGTGCCAGCAGCCGCGGGACTAGCGGAACCAAAAACATTCAGTACTTC. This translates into CASSRGTSGTKNIQYF.

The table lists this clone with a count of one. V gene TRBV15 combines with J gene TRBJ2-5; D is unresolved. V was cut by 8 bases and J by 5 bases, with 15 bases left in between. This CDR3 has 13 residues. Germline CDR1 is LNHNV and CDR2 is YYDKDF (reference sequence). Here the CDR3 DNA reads TGTGCCACCGGCAAGGGATCGGGCGAGACCCAGTACTTC. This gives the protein CATGKGSGETQYF. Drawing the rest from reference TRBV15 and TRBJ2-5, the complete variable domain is DAMVIQNPRYQVTQFGKPVTLSCSQTLNHNVMYWYQQKSSQAPKLLFHYYDKDFNNEADTPDNFQSRRPNTSFCFLDIRSPGLGDTAMYLCATGKGSGETQYFGPGTRLLVL.

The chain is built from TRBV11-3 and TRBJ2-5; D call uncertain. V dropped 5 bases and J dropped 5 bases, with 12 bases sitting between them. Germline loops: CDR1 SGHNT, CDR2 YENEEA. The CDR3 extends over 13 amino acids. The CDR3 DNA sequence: TGTGCCAGCAGCCGTCTCCCGTCGGAGACCCAGTACTTC. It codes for CASSRLPSETQYF.

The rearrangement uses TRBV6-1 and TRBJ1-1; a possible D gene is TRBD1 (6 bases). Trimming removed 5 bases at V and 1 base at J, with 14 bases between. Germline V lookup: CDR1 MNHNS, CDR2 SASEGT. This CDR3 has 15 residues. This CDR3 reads CASSSRLTGNTEAFF. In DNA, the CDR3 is TGTGCCAGCAGTTCCCGGTTGACAGGGAACACTGAAGCTTTCTTT.

CDR3 loop: CASSLRGEQFF. For the CDR3, the DNA is TGTGCCAGCAGCTTAAGGGGGGAGCAGTTCTTC. The chain combines TRBV7-9 with TRBJ2-1; a weak D match, TRBD1 (6 bases). V lost 2 bases to trimming and J lost 10 bases, with 6 bases between them. This CDR3 is 11 amino acids long. In germline, CDR1 is SEHNR, CDR2 FQNEAQ (reference sequence).

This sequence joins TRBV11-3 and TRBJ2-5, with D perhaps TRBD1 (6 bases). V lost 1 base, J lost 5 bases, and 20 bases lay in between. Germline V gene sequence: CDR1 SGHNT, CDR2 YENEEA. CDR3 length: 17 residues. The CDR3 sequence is CASSLVLGQTLGETQYF. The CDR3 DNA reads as TGTGCCAGCAGCTTAGTATTGGGACAAACCTTGGGGGAGACCCAGTACTTC.

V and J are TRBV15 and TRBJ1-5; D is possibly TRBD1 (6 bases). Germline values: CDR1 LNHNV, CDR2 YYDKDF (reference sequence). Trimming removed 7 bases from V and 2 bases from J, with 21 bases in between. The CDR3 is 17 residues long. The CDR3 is CATKHFTGGGGNQPQHF. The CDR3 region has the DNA TGTGCCACCAAACATTTTACTGGGGGGGGCGGCAATCAGCCCCAGCATTTT. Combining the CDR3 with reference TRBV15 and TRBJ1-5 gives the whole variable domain DAMVIQNPRYQVTQFGKPVTLSCSQTLNHNVMYWYQQKSSQAPKLLFHYYDKDFNNEADTPDNFQSRRPNTSFCFLDIRSPGLGDTAMYLCATKHFTGGGGNQPQHFGDGTRLSIL.

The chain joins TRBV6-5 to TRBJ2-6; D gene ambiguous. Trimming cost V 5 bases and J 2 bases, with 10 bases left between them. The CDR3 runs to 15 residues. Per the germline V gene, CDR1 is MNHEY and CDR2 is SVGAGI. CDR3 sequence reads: CASSPGVTGANVLTF. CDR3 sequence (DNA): TGTGCCAGCAGTCCTGGGGTGACTGGGGCCAACGTCCTGACTTTC.

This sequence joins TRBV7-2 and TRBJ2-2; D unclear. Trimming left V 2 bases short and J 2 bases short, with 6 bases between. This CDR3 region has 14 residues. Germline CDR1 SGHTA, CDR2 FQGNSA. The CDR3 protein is CASSLPVNTGELFF. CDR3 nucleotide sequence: TGTGCCAGCAGCTTACCAGTTAACACCGGGGAGCTGTTTTTT.

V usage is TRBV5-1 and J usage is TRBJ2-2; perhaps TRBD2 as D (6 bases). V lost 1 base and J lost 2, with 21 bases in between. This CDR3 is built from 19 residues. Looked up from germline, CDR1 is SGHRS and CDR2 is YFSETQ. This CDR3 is CASSLRAVGLNLNTGELFF. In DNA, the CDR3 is TGCGCCAGCAGCTTGCGGGCAGTCGGACTAAATCTCAACACCGGGGAGCTGTTTTTT.

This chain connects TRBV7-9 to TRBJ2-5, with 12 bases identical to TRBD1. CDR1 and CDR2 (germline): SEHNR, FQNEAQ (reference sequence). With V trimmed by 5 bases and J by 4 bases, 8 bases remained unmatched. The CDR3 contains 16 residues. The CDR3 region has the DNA TGTGCCAGCAGCCCTGGGACAGGGGGCATTGGAGAGACCCAGTACTTC. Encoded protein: CASSPGTGGIGETQYF.

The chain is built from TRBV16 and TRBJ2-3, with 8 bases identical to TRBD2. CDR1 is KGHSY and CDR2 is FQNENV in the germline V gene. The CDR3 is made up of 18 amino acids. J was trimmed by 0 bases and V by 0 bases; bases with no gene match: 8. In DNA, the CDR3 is TGTGCCAGCAGCCAATCATGGCAGCGGGGGCTTAGCACAGATACGCAGTATTTT. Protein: CASSQSWQRGLSTDTQYF.

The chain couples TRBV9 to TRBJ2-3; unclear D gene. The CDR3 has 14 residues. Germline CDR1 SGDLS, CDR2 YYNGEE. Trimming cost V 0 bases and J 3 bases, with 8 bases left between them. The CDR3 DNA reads TGTGCCAGCAGCGTAGACTATGGAACAGATACGCAGTATTTT. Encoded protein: CASSVDYGTDTQYF.

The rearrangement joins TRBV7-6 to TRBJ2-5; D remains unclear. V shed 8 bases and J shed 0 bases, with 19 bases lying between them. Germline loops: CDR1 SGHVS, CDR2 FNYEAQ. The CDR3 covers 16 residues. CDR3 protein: CASPFSGRKYQETQYF. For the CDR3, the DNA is TGTGCCAGCCCCTTTTCTGGCAGAAAGTACCAAGAGACCCAGTACTTC.

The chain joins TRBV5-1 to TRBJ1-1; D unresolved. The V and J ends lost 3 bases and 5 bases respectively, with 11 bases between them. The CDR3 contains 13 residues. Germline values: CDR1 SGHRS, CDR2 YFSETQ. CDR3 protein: CASSSSGGTEAFF. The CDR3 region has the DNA TGCGCCAGCAGCTCCAGCGGCGGGACTGAAGCTTTCTTT.

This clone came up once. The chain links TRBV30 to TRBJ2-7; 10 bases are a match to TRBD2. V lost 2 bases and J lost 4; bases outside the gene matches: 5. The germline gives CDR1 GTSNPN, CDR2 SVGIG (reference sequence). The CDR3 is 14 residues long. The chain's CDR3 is CAWSSTSGAYEQYF. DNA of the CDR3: TGTGCCTGGAGTAGTACTAGCGGGGCGTACGAGCAGTACTTC.

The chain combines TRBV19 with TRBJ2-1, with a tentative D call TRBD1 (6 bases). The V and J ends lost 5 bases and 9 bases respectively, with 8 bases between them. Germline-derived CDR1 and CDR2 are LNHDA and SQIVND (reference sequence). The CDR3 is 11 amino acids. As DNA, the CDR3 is TGTGCCAGTAGTCTCAGGGGTGAGCAGTTCTTC. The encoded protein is CASSLRGEQFF.

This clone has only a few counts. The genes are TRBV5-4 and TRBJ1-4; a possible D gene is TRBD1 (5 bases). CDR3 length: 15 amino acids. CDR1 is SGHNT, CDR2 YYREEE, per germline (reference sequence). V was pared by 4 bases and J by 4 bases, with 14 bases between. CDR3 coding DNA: TGTGCCAGCAGCACCTCGACGGGGCATAATGAAAAACTGTTTTTT. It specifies CASSTSTGHNEKLFF.